The 28 T cell receptor beta chains presented below share a single source sample, sequenced in a study of neurological immune-mediated disorders. TCRdb re-called the 5' RACE reads through MiXCR, storing one row per CDR3 protein. The sample carries approximately 59,000 distinct CDR3 sequences, over 5% recorded once. Sequenced material: PBMCs. Receptor source: a human donor with multiple sclerosis. The donor label of this sample is uncertain.

The table lists this clonotype with many counts. The CDR3 sequence is CASSLEGSNYGYTF. CDR3 DNA sequence: TGCGCCAGCAGCTTGGAAGGATCTAACTATGGCTACACCTTC. This chain joins TRBV5-1 and TRBJ1-2; no clear D. V was cut by 0 bases and J by 0 bases, with 6 bases left in between. The CDR3 has 14 amino acids. Germline V gene sequence: CDR1 SGHRS, CDR2 YFSETQ.

Ten or more counts support this clonotype. This sequence joins TRBV5-1 and TRBJ2-7; 9 bases fit TRBD2. In germline, CDR1 is SGHRS, CDR2 YFSETQ. The CDR3 extends over 16 amino acids. V shed 5 bases and J 4 bases; nucleotides not matched to a gene: 13. The CDR3 is CASRQSSSGGKYEQYF. The CDR3 DNA reads TGCGCCAGCAGACAGAGTTCAAGCGGGGGGAAATACGAGCAGTACTTC.

There are many counts of this clonotype. J is TRBJ2-2 and V is TRBV27, with a possible D match to TRBD1 (5 bases). This CDR3 is built from 14 residues. Germline V gives CDR1 MNHEY, CDR2 SMNVEV (reference sequence). V lost 0 bases to trimming and J lost 5 bases, with 7 bases between them. The CDR3 DNA reads as TGTGCCAGCAGTTTATCCCCAGGGACCGGGGAGCTGTTTTTT. Translated: CASSLSPGTGELFF.

Ten or more counts support this clonotype. V and J are TRBV5-1 and TRBJ2-7; D not resolved. With 4 bases removed from V and 2 bases from J, the gap between germline ends came to 4 bases. The CDR3 consists of 11 residues. Per the germline V gene, CDR1 is SGHRS and CDR2 is YFSETQ. The CDR3 sequence: CASSGPYEQYF. For the CDR3, the DNA is TGCGCCAGCAGCGGCCCCTACGAGCAGTACTTC.

This clonotype appeared many times. The rearrangement links TRBV5-1 to TRBJ2-1, with D possibly TRBD2 on 6 matching bases. The CDR3 runs to 15 residues. Looked up from germline, CDR1 is SGHRS and CDR2 is YFSETQ. V was trimmed by 4 bases and J by 0 bases, leaving 11 bases between them. CDR3 loop: CASSPRGTSYNEQFF. CDR3 in DNA: TGCGCCAGCAGCCCACGGGGGACCTCCTACAATGAGCAGTTCTTC. Full variable domain (missing parts from reference TRBV5-1 and TRBJ2-1): KAGVTQTPRYLIKTRGQQVTLSCSPISGHRSVSWYQQTPGQGLQFLFEYFSETQRNKGNFPGRFSGRQFSNSRSEMNVSTLELGDSALYLCASSPRGTSYNEQFFGPGTRLTVL.

This clonotype was detected ten times or more. The gene calls are TRBV29-1 and TRBJ1-1; D gene ambiguous. CDR1 and CDR2 from the germline V gene are SQVTM and ANQGSEA. V was shortened by 1 base and J by 5 bases, with 11 bases between the two germline ends. The CDR3 sequence is 13 residues long. Here the CDR3 DNA reads TGCAGCGTTGAAGTCTTCCCGGATACTGAAGCTTTCTTT. Protein: CSVEVFPDTEAFF.

This clonotype has ten or more counts. J is TRBJ2-1 and V is TRBV5-1; D not certain. This CDR3 contains 14 residues. The germline V gene has CDR1 SGHRS and CDR2 YFSETQ. V lost 3 bases to trimming and J lost 2 bases, with 9 bases between them. CDR3 nucleotides: TGCGCCAGCAGCTCGAGACGGACCTACAATGAGCAGTTCTTC. Translated, it gives CASSSRRTYNEQFF.

This clonotype was recorded many times. The V gene is TRBV20-1, the J gene TRBJ1-4; 9 nucleotides line up with TRBD1. The V segment lost 6 bases and the J segment 8 bases; nucleotides outside the gene matches: 7. CDR3 length equals 13 residues. The germline CDR1 and CDR2 sequences are DFQATT and SNEGSKA (reference sequence). CDR3: CSASTGGGEKLFF. CDR3 DNA: TGCAGTGCAAGTACAGGGGGCGGCGAAAAACTGTTTTTT.

The rearrangement uses TRBV12-3 or TRBV12-4 and TRBJ1-1; 7 positions match TRBD1. The V segment lost 5 bases and the J segment 2 bases; nucleotides outside the gene matches: 8. The CDR3 is 15 residues long. Here the CDR3 reads CASSARGQRNTEAFF. The CDR3 region has the DNA TGTGCCAGCAGTGCTCGGGGACAGCGAAACACTGAAGCTTTCTTT.

The chain uses TRBV7-2 and TRBJ2-2, with TRBD1 matching 9 bases. This CDR3 has 15 residues. V lost 9 bases and J lost 3; bases outside the gene matches: 8. Germline CDR1 and CDR2: SGHTA and FQGNSA. The CDR3 DNA reads TGTGCCAGTACAACCGGGACAGGGTACACCGGGGAGCTGTTTTTT. Translation: CASTTGTGYTGELFF.

There are many counts of this clonotype. The chain links TRBV3-1 to TRBJ2-1; D not resolved. The V end lost 3 bases, the J end lost 5 bases, and 5 bases lay between the germline ends. Germline V gene sequence: CDR1 LGHDT, CDR2 YNNKEL (reference sequence). The CDR3 consists of 12 residues. CDR3 DNA sequence: TGTGCCAGCAGCCATCAAGACAATGAGCAGTTCTTC. Translating gives CASSHQDNEQFF.

The chain uses TRBV7-2 and TRBJ2-1; D might be TRBD1 (7 bases). V was pared by 5 bases and J by 9 bases, with 14 bases between. Germline lookup yields CDR1 SGHTA and CDR2 FQGNSA. This CDR3 spans 13 amino acids. The CDR3 DNA follows: TGTGCCAGCAGCCTTGACAGGGACTTTGAGCAGTTCTTC. This codes for CASSLDRDFEQFF.

At least ten counts were recorded for this clonotype. This sequence joins TRBV10-3 and TRBJ1-5; 7 bases are a match to TRBD1. CDR1 is ENHRY and CDR2 is SYGVKD in the germline V gene. The CDR3 runs to 13 residues. The V gene end was trimmed by 8 bases and the J gene end by 3 bases; junction bases not matched to a gene: 4. The CDR3 protein is CAIRDRDNQPQHF. In DNA form, the CDR3 reads TGTGCCATCCGGGACAGAGACAATCAGCCCCAGCATTTT.

Many counts were recorded for this clonotype. This rearrangement joins TRBV21-1 to TRBJ2-7. TRBV21-1 constitutes a pseudogene. This CDR3 is 12 amino acids long. The CDR3 sequence is CASSKAGHEQYF. The DNA of the CDR3 is TGTGCCAGCAGCAAAGCGGGGCACGAGCAGTACTTC.

This clonotype was counted many times. J is TRBJ2-1 and V is TRBV5-1; 13 nucleotides agree with TRBD2. Germline V CDR1 and CDR2: SGHRS, YFSETQ. The CDR3 covers 21 residues. V was clipped by 3 bases and J by 0 bases; unmatched bases: 15. CDR3 sequence: CASSSPELAGGPGSSYNEQFF. CDR3 nucleotide sequence: TGCGCCAGCAGCTCTCCCGAACTAGCGGGGGGGCCGGGTAGCTCCTACAATGAGCAGTTCTTC.

The chain carries TRBV18 and TRBJ1-2, with D unresolved. The CDR3 sequence is 12 residues long. Trimming took off 2 bases at V and 6 bases at J, with 7 bases between the two ends. The germline gives CDR1 KGHSH, CDR2 LQKENI. The CDR3 nucleotides are TGTGCCAGCTCACCAGGTAGTCATGGCTACACCTTC. Translating it yields CASSPGSHGYTF.

This clonotype was seen many times. The chain couples TRBV5-5 to TRBJ1-5, with a possible D match to TRBD1 (6 bases). V lost 5 bases and J 2 bases, leaving 17 bases between the germline ends. The CDR3 extends over 16 amino acids. CDR1 is SGHKS and CDR2 is YYEKEE in the germline V gene (reference sequence). The CDR3 loop reads CASRRGGPWGNQPQHF. For the CDR3, the DNA is TGTGCCAGCAGACGGGGGGGGCCTTGGGGCAATCAGCCCCAGCATTTT. Drawing the rest from reference TRBV5-5 and TRBJ1-5, the complete variable domain is DAGVTQSPTHLIKTRGQQVTLRCSPISGHKSVSWYQQVLGQGPQFIFQYYEKEERGRGNFPDRFSARQFPNYSSELNVNALLLGDSALYLCASRRGGPWGNQPQHFGDGTRLSIL.

This clonotype has ten or more counts. This chain connects TRBV11-3 to TRBJ2-2; D not resolved. This CDR3 is 13 amino acids long. From germline, CDR1 is SGHNT and CDR2 YENEEA. V lost 5 bases to trimming and J lost 7 bases, with 11 bases between them. The CDR3 protein is CASSAAVIGELFF. The CDR3 DNA reads as TGTGCCAGCAGCGCCGCAGTAATCGGGGAGCTGTTTTTT. Filled out from reference TRBV11-3 and TRBJ2-2, the complete variable domain reads EAGVVQSPRYKIIEKKQPVAFWCNPISGHNTLYWYLQNLGQGPELLIRYENEEAVDDSQLPKDRFSAERLKGVDSTLKIQPAELGDSAVYLCASSAAVIGELFFGEGSRLTVL.

The sample holds many counts of this clonotype. V is TRBV20-1 and J is TRBJ2-7; no reliable D call. This CDR3 region has 13 residues. Germline V gene sequence: CDR1 DFQATT, CDR2 SNEGSKA (reference sequence). Trimming cost V 3 bases and J 0 bases, with 9 bases left between them. CDR3 nucleotides: TGCAGTGCTAGGCTGTATAGCTCCTACGAGCAGTACTTC. Encoded protein: CSARLYSSYEQYF.

This clonotype was counted at least ten times. J is TRBJ1-5 and V is TRBV20-1; TRBD1 is a possible D gene (6 bases). The CDR3 is 16 amino acids. V was trimmed by 3 bases and J by 0 bases, leaving 15 bases between them. Per germline, CDR1 DFQATT and CDR2 SNEGSKA (reference sequence). CDR3 nucleotide sequence: TGCAGTGCTAGGGATGCACAGGGAAATAGCAATCAGCCCCAGCATTTT. Its protein is CSARDAQGNSNQPQHF.

This clonotype has ten or more counts. The chain combines TRBV5-1 with TRBJ2-7; TRBD1 might be the D (6 bases). CDR3 length: 12 amino acids. CDR1 SGHRS and CDR2 YFSETQ come from the germline V gene. V was pared by 6 bases and J by 2 bases, with 9 bases between. The CDR3 here is CASKDSAYEQYF. DNA for the CDR3: TGCGCCAGCAAGGACAGTGCCTACGAGCAGTACTTC.

This clonotype was seen repeatedly, ten times or more. The chain couples TRBV4-2 to TRBJ1-1; D might be TRBD1 (6 bases). The CDR3 sequence is 14 residues long. Between the trimmed V and J ends, which lost 6 bases and 4 bases, there was a span of 15 bases. CDR1 is LGHNA, CDR2 YNFKEQ, per germline. The DNA for the CDR3 is TGTGCCAGCAGACTAACAGGGCACGGCACTGAAGCTTTCTTT. Its protein product is CASRLTGHGTEAFF.

This clonotype was seen ten or more times. V usage is TRBV10-1 and J usage is TRBJ2-7, with D perhaps TRBD2 (5 bases). The CDR3 sequence is 12 residues long. The germline V and J ends were trimmed by 11 bases and 5 bases, with 16 bases remaining between them. CDR1 is WNHNN, CDR2 SYGVQD, per germline (reference sequence). The CDR3 here is CASGGNSDEQYF. The DNA for the CDR3 is TGCGCCTCCGGAGGAAATAGTGACGAGCAGTACTTC.

This clonotype was observed at least ten times. The chain recombines TRBV4-1 with TRBJ2-3, with D possibly matching TRBD2 (6 bases). Between the trimmed V and J ends, which lost 7 bases and 1 base, there was a span of 27 bases. The CDR3 contains 19 residues. Germline CDR1 and CDR2: MGHRA and YSYEKL. The CDR3 spells CASTTEEGLSQRGTDTQYF. In nucleotides, the CDR3 is TGCGCCAGCACGACGGAGGAGGGCCTCAGCCAACGTGGCACAGATACGCAGTATTTT.

The chain is built from TRBV19 and TRBJ1-1, with no clear D. This CDR3 is built from 15 residues. V was clipped by 4 bases and J by 0 bases, with 12 bases between them. Germline assignment: CDR1 LNHDA and CDR2 SQIVND (reference sequence). Here the CDR3 reads CASSTYDPLNTEAFF. CDR3 in DNA: TGTGCCAGTAGTACCTACGACCCTTTGAACACTGAAGCTTTCTTT.

This clonotype was seen many times. The genes are TRBV7-6 and TRBJ2-1; D unresolved. This CDR3 has 15 amino acids. Trimming cost V 1 base and J 0 bases, with 7 bases left between them. The germline CDR1 and CDR2 sequences are SGHVS and FNYEAQ. As DNA, the CDR3 is TGTGCCAGCAGCTTAGGGGTGTACTCCTACAATGAGCAGTTCTTC. It is translated as CASSLGVYSYNEQFF. The variable domain in full, with the rest retrieved from reference TRBV7-6 and TRBJ2-1, is GAGVSQSPRYKVTKRGQDVALRCDPISGHVSLYWYRQALGQGPEFLTYFNYEAQQDKSGLPNDRFSAERPEGSISTLTIQRTEQRDSAMYRCASSLGVYSYNEQFFGPGTRLTVL.

The CDR3 is CAISADKDEQFF. The CDR3 DNA follows: TGTGCCATCAGTGCGGACAAAGATGAGCAGTTCTTC. The chain joins TRBV10-3 to TRBJ2-1; D possibly corresponds to TRBD1 (5 bases). The CDR3 contains 12 residues. Germline loops: CDR1 ENHRY, CDR2 SYGVKD. Trimming cost V 4 bases and J 8 bases, with 9 bases left between them.

This clonotype occurred many times. This chain uses TRBV6-1 with TRBJ1-2; D is perhaps TRBD1 (5 bases). The CDR3 spans 15 residues. V lost 4 bases and J 6 bases, leaving 18 bases between the germline ends. Per germline, CDR1 MNHNS and CDR2 SASEGT. The CDR3 DNA reads as TGTGCCAGCAGTGTCGGGGCCTATTCATGGGATGGCTACACCTTC. Protein product: CASSVGAYSWDGYTF.